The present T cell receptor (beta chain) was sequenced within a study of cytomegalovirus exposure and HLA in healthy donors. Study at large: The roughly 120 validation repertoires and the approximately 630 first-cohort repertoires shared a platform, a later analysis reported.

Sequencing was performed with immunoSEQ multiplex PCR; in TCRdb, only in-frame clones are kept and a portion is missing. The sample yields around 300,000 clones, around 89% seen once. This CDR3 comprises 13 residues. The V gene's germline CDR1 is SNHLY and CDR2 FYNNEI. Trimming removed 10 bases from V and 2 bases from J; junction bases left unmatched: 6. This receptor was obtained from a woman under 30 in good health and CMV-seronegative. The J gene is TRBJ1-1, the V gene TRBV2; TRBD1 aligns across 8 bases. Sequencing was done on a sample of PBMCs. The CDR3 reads CANPGGFNTEAFF. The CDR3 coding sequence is TGTGCCAACCCAGGGGGCTTCAACACTGAAGCTTTCTTT.